Listed here is a single TCR beta chain. Using immunoSEQ multiplex PCR, the repertoire was profiled, and TCRdb retains in-frame clones only, with some absent. Of about 530,000 clones in the sample, roughly nine tenths are singletons; the top ten hold roughly 7.4%. CDR1 is SNHLY and CDR2 is FYNNEI in the germline V gene. The CDR3 loop spans 15 amino acids. Trimming took 9 bases from V and 4 from J, leaving 21 bases between them. The source of the sample is a study of blood T cell repertoires in COVID-19. This chain uses TRBV2 with TRBJ1-2; a possible D gene is TRBD1 (6 bases). The specimen was peripheral blood. The TCR was taken from a woman aged 50 to 65 with COVID-19, enrolled during active disease. The CDR3 spells CARRGGQGTSYGYTF. DNA of the CDR3: TGTGCCAGAAGGGGGGGGCAGGGAACTTCCTATGGCTACACCTTC.